Below, one T cell receptor (beta chain) is given with its context. What it binds is not known. The Oncomine TCR Beta short-read assay was applied to DNA of cultured CD4+ T cells. Someone extracted genomic DNA from cultured CD4+ T cells. One entry per CDR3 protein, called by TCRdb with MiXCR from the PCR reads. The top ten clones hold 11% of a sample with about 6,800 distinct CDR3 sequences, 33% of them seen once. These data come from a study of vaccination and CD4 T cells after COVID-19. Study details: At a median about 72 days (range 14 to 241) after dose two, post-vaccine samples were obtained. Control cultures were given a CEFX pool, an HIV-1 Nef pool, or no peptide.

Specified treatment: 10-day PBMC culture with coronavirus spike peptide pools or control peptides (ViraFEST assay). The unexposed donor's CD4+ T cells were collected before the COVID-19 pandemic (2011-2018). Under the ViraFEST approach, antigen-specific T cells were expanded with peptide pools and TCRs subsequently sequenced. Sequencing was done on a sample of CD4+ T cells from blood, cultured in vitro. The receptor was isolated from a human donor in good health.

CDR3 bases: TGTGCCAGCACCGGGACAGAGGGAACCTACGAGCAGTACTTC. The encoded protein is CASTGTEGTYEQYF. The chain carries TRBV6-1 and TRBJ2-7, with 7 bases identical to TRBD1. This CDR3 region has 14 residues. V dropped 7 bases and J dropped 2; count of bases not matched to a gene: 8. In germline, CDR1 is MNHNS, CDR2 SASEGT.